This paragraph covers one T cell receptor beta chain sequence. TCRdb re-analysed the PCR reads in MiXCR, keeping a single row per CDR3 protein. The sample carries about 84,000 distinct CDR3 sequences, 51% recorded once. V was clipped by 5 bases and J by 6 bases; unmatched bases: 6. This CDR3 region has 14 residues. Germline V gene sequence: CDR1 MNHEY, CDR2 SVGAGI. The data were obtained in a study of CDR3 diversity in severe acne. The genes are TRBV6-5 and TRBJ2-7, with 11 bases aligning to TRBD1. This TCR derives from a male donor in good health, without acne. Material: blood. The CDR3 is CASSSRDRGTEQYF. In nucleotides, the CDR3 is TGTGCCAGCAGTAGCCGGGACAGGGGGACCGAGCAGTACTTC.